This T cell receptor beta chain was sequenced for a study of blood T cells in healthy people across ages. Using a J-beta primer mix together with a sample-barcoded 5' primer, a second PCR was run for roughly 6 to 11 cycles. From the 5' RACE reads, TCRdb called clonotypes with MiXCR, one entry per CDR3 protein. The sample shows fewer than 2,000,000 distinct CDR3 sequences, about 32% of them seen only once. The ends were cut back, 6 bases at V and 3 bases at J, with 18 bases in the middle. The CDR3 is 15 amino acids. Germline CDR1 DFQATT, CDR2 SNEGSKA (reference sequence). The sequencing input was blood. The chain uses TRBV20-1 and TRBJ2-1; perhaps TRBD1 as D (6 bases). The sequence was collected from a woman in her twenties or thirties in good health. The CDR3 DNA sequence: TGCAGTGCGAAAACACGGGACACTTACTACAATGAGCAGTTCTTC. Protein: CSAKTRDTYYNEQFF.